Below are 28 T cell receptor beta chains sequenced from a single sample in a study of cytomegalovirus exposure and HLA in healthy donors. PCR primers comprised 60 Vbeta and 13 Jbeta primers. Method: immunoSEQ multiplex PCR; TCRdb's copy keeps in-frame clones and lacks some. The table shows about 97,000 clones, with under 80% occurring only once. Sequencing was performed on PBMCs. The source of these receptors is a man aged 35-49 years in good health and CMV-seronegative.

This chain joins TRBV6-6 and TRBJ2-1, with a weak D call TRBD1 (6 bases). V lost 2 bases and J 0 bases, leaving 11 bases between the germline ends. Germline V lookup: CDR1 MNHNY, CDR2 SVGAGI (reference sequence). The CDR3 extends over 16 amino acids. The CDR3, as DNA: TGTGCCAGCAGTTACCCGGCACAGGGCTCCTACAATGAGCAGTTCTTC. Translated, it gives CASSYPAQGSYNEQFF.

This chain links TRBV5-6 with TRBJ2-7, with TRBD2 matching 8 bases. The trim removed 4 bases at V and 5 bases at J, leaving 8 bases unmatched. The germline CDR1 and CDR2 sequences are SGHDT and YYEEEE. This CDR3 spans 14 amino acids. CDR3 nucleotide sequence: TGTGCCAGCAGCCGGGGGGGTGGTTTCCACGAGCAGTACTTC. This sequence encodes CASSRGGGFHEQYF.

The chain uses TRBV5-1 and TRBJ2-5; D gene uncertain. The CDR3 has 13 residues. Germline V CDR1 and CDR2: SGHRS, YFSETQ. The ends were cut back, 5 bases at V and 4 bases at J, with 12 bases in the middle. CDR3 nucleotides: TGCGCCAGCAGGCGAACGCCTTTAGAGACCCAGTACTTC. As protein: CASRRTPLETQYF.

As DNA, the CDR3 is TGTGCCAGCAGTGCGGAAGGACAGGGGACCGGGGAGCTGTTTTTT. This translates into CASSAEGQGTGELFF. The J gene is TRBJ2-2, the V gene TRBV6-5; 9 bases map to TRBD1. Unmatched junction bases numbered 6, after V lost 5 bases and J lost 5 bases. The CDR3 loop spans 15 amino acids. Germline values: CDR1 MNHEY, CDR2 SVGAGI.

CDR3: CASSQTDRDHTEAFF. Here the CDR3 DNA reads TGTGCCAGCAGCCAAACTGACAGGGATCACACTGAAGCTTTCTTT. J is TRBJ1-1 and V is TRBV4-2; TRBD1 matches at 7 bases. Losses at the gene ends were 2 bases for V and 3 bases for J; bases not matched to a gene: 6. This CDR3 spans 15 amino acids. Germline CDR1 and CDR2: LGHNA and YNFKEQ.

V is TRBV2 and J is TRBJ1-4, with 10 bases identical to TRBD1. Germline values: CDR1 SNHLY, CDR2 FYNNEI. The CDR3 loop spans 14 amino acids. V trimming: 7 bases; J trimming: 6 bases; junction bases outside the gene matches: 5. CDR3 DNA sequence: TGTGCCAGCACCTTGACAGGGGGCCATGAAAAACTGTTTTTT. Protein: CASTLTGGHEKLFF.

The chain carries TRBV27 and TRBJ2-7; 10 bases fit TRBD1. The length of the CDR3 is 13 residues. Trimming removed 10 bases from V and 2 bases from J; junction bases left unmatched: 5. Germline CDR1 is MNHEY and CDR2 is SMNVEV (reference sequence). This CDR3 is CAIRDRGTYEQYF. CDR3 sequence (DNA): TGTGCCATCCGGGACAGGGGAACCTACGAGCAGTACTTC.

J is TRBJ2-1 and V is TRBV11-1, with TRBD1 identical over 8 bases. The CDR3 loop spans 14 amino acids. The ends lost 3 bases at V and 5 bases at J; junction bases unmatched: 3. Germline values: CDR1 SGHAT, CDR2 FQDESV (reference sequence). CDR3 bases: TGTGCCAGCAGCTTGAGGGACAGGCACAATGAGCAGTTCTTC. Its translation is CASSLRDRHNEQFF.

This chain joins TRBV10-3 and TRBJ1-1, with TRBD1 identical over 9 bases. The CDR3 has 15 amino acids. Germline CDR1 reads ENHRY; CDR2 reads SYGVKD. The V gene end was trimmed by 4 bases and the J gene end by 4 bases; junction bases not matched to a gene: 7. The DNA for the CDR3 is TGTGCCATCAGTGGGGGGACAGGGCGTGGCACTGAAGCTTTCTTT. Its translation is CAISGGTGRGTEAFF.

This clone was counted a few times. The chain recombines TRBV5-1 with TRBJ1-2; TRBD1 is a possible D gene (6 bases). CDR3 length: 17 residues. Trimming took off 0 bases at V and 3 bases at J, with 18 bases between the two ends. CDR1 and CDR2 (germline): SGHRS, YFSETQ. CDR3 residues: CASSLGPRGVGDYGYTF. DNA for the CDR3: TGCGCCAGCAGCTTGGGACCCAGGGGAGTCGGGGACTATGGCTACACCTTC.

This clone was observed a few times. The chain joins TRBV7-9 to TRBJ2-3, with 7 bases that match TRBD1. Per germline, CDR1 SEHNR and CDR2 FQNEAQ (reference sequence). V lost 3 bases to trimming and J lost 5 bases; unmatched junction nucleotides: 5. The CDR3 sequence is 14 residues long. The CDR3 here is CASSFGTEGDTQYF. CDR3 DNA: TGTGCCAGCAGCTTCGGGACAGAGGGAGATACGCAGTATTTT.

The V call is TRBV10-3, the J call TRBJ1-1, with 9 nucleotides matching TRBD1. V lost 4 bases, J lost 6 bases, and 6 bases stayed unmatched. CDR1 is ENHRY, CDR2 SYGVKD, per germline. The CDR3 has 14 residues. The CDR3 region is CAISGGQGGAEAFF. The CDR3 DNA sequence: TGTGCCATCAGTGGGGGACAGGGAGGCGCTGAAGCTTTCTTT.

This clone was seen once. V usage is TRBV18 and J usage is TRBJ1-1, with D tentatively TRBD1 (6 bases). The V gene's germline CDR1 is KGHSH and CDR2 LQKENI. CDR3 length: 14 amino acids. Trimming removed 3 bases from V and 1 base from J, with 9 bases in between. As DNA, the CDR3 is TGTGCCAGCTCACCGGACAGACAGAACACTGAAGCTTTCTTT. Amino acids: CASSPDRQNTEAFF.

The rearrangement joins TRBV10-2 to TRBJ1-1; TRBD1 aligns across 7 bases. After removal of 6 bases from V and 4 bases from J, the junction contained 5 bases not matched to a gene. This CDR3 has 13 amino acids. Germline-derived CDR1 and CDR2 are WSHSY and SAAADI. The CDR3 loop is CASSHRGVTEAFF. For the CDR3, the DNA is TGCGCCAGCAGCCACAGGGGAGTCACTGAAGCTTTCTTT.

The chain is built from TRBV2 and TRBJ1-2, with TRBD1 matching over 8 bases. The CDR3 totals 15 residues. V lost 6 bases, J lost 1 base, and 7 bases stayed unmatched. Per germline, CDR1 SNHLY and CDR2 FYNNEI. CDR3 coding DNA: TGTGCCAGCAGCGCCGGACAGGGAGGTAACTATGGCTACACCTTC. This codes for CASSAGQGGNYGYTF.

This clone was counted only a few times. The J gene is TRBJ2-7, the V gene TRBV6-1; possible D gene TRBD2, 6 bases. Trimming cost V 6 bases and J 3 bases, with 15 bases left between them. Per the germline V gene, CDR1 is MNHNS and CDR2 is SASEGT. The CDR3 extends over 14 amino acids. The CDR3 nucleotides are TGTGCCAGCAGCGCCATGGCGGGGATCTACGAGCAGTACTTC. Translating it yields CASSAMAGIYEQYF.

This chain links TRBV7-6 with TRBJ2-7; the D gene is possibly TRBD1 (6 bases). CDR3 length: 15 residues. V lost 5 bases and J lost 0, with 14 bases in between. Germline CDR1 and CDR2: SGHVS and FNYEAQ. CDR3 amino acids: CASSMGQGSSYEQYV. The CDR3 DNA follows: TGTGCCAGCAGCATGGGCCAGGGGAGCTCCTACGAGCAGTACGTC.

This clone was seen only once. The chain combines TRBV9 with TRBJ1-3; the D is unclear. This CDR3 has 16 residues. V shed 4 bases and J shed 0 bases, with 14 bases lying between them. Germline values: CDR1 SGDLS, CDR2 YYNGEE. The CDR3 DNA reads as TGTGCCAGCAGCCCCTCAGGACTGACCTCTGGAAACACCATATATTTT. Translating gives CASSPSGLTSGNTIYF.

In DNA, the CDR3 is TGTGCCAGCGAGACAGGGGGCTCCACTGAAGCTTTCTTT. Its protein is CASETGGSTEAFF. V gene TRBV7-2 combines with J gene TRBJ1-1, with 10 bases lining up with TRBD1. The CDR3 extends over 13 amino acids. Germline V gene lookup returns CDR1 SGHTA and CDR2 FQGNSA. Trimming removed 8 bases from V and 4 bases from J; junction bases left unmatched: 4.

This sequence joins TRBV5-5 and TRBJ2-5; possibly TRBD2 for D (6 bases). In germline, CDR1 is SGHKS, CDR2 YYEKEE (reference sequence). CDR3 size: 13 residues. Trimming removed 5 bases from V and 2 bases from J, with 10 bases in between. In nucleotides, the CDR3 is TGTGCCAGCAGTTCTGGGGGGCAAGAGACCCAGTACTTC. This translates into CASSSGGQETQYF.

This clone was seen more than once but under ten times. The V gene is TRBV6-6, the J gene TRBJ2-5, with 7 bases identical to TRBD1. J was trimmed by 4 bases and V by 5 bases; bases with no gene match: 10. This CDR3 region has 15 residues. The germline V gene has CDR1 MNHNY and CDR2 SVGAGI (reference sequence). The CDR3 DNA reads TGTGCCAGCAGTCCCCGTGGGACAGCAGGAGAGACCCAGTACTTC. Amino acid sequence: CASSPRGTAGETQYF.

This chain links TRBV7-2 with TRBJ2-5; 8 bases agree with TRBD1. Germline CDR1 and CDR2: SGHTA and FQGNSA. The CDR3 extends over 15 amino acids. Unmatched junction bases numbered 4, after V lost 0 bases and J lost 4 bases. CDR3 residues: CASSLAFTGGETQYF. DNA of the CDR3: TGTGCCAGCAGCTTAGCATTTACAGGGGGAGAGACCCAGTACTTC.

This clone has just a few counts. The junction shows a germline mismatch at one end, possibly a read error. The V gene is TRBV7-9, the J gene TRBJ1-1; D may be TRBD1 (5 bases). The CDR3 length is 13 residues. Germline CDR1 and CDR2: SEHNR and FQNEAQ (reference sequence). As DNA, the CDR3 is TGTTCCAGCAGCTTAGAAACAGGTATTGAAGCTTTCTTT. Translating gives CSSSLETGIEAFF.

The chain joins TRBV5-5 to TRBJ1-2; 7 positions agree with TRBD1. The ends lost 0 bases at V and 7 bases at J; junction bases unmatched: 9. CDR3 length: 15 amino acids. CDR1 and CDR2 from the germline V gene are SGHKS and YYEKEE (reference sequence). The CDR3 here is CASSLAGGGNSGYTF. The CDR3 DNA is TGTGCCAGCAGCTTGGCCGGAGGGGGCAATTCTGGCTACACCTTC. Full variable domain (remainder filled in from reference TRBV5-5 and TRBJ1-2): DAGVTQSPTHLIKTRGQQVTLRCSPISGHKSVSWYQQVLGQGPQFIFQYYEKEERGRGNFPDRFSARQFPNYSSELNVNALLLGDSALYLCASSLAGGGNSGYTFGSGTRLTVV.

The chain couples TRBV5-8 to TRBJ1-1; D remains ambiguous. The CDR3 length is 13 residues. The V end was cut by 3 bases, the J end by 2 bases, with 8 bases between. The germline gives CDR1 SGHTS, CDR2 YDEGEE. In DNA form, the CDR3 reads TGTGCCAGCAGCTCAACAGATAACACTGAAGCTTTCTTT. Translation: CASSSTDNTEAFF.

This clone has a single count. CDR3 region: CASSPGWNYGYTF. CDR3 sequence (DNA): TGTGCCAGCAGCCCCGGGTGGAACTATGGCTACACCTTC. J is TRBJ1-2 and V is TRBV7-2; D ambiguous. The CDR3 is 13 amino acids. The V gene's germline CDR1 is SGHTA and CDR2 FQGNSA. With 5 bases removed from V and 2 bases from J, the gap between germline ends came to 9 bases.

V is TRBV11-2 and J is TRBJ2-5, with 15 bases aligning to TRBD2. The CDR3 is 17 amino acids. From germline, CDR1 is SGHAT and CDR2 FQNNGV. V lost 5 bases and J lost 1; bases outside the gene matches: 5. As DNA, the CDR3 is TGTGCCAGCAGCCCTGGGACTAGCGGGGGGCTCCAAGAGACCCAGTACTTC. It is translated as CASSPGTSGGLQETQYF.

V and J are TRBV2 and TRBJ2-1, with TRBD1 identical over 11 bases. Trimming took 6 bases from V and 7 from J; bases not matched to a gene: 8. This CDR3 has 15 residues. CDR1 and CDR2 (germline): SNHLY, FYNNEI. CDR3 region: CASRSGTGGRNEQFF. Written as DNA, the CDR3 is TGTGCCAGCAGGTCCGGGACAGGGGGAAGGAATGAGCAGTTCTTC.